Here is one TCR beta chain with its context. CDR3 length equals 14 residues. From germline, CDR1 is MDHEN and CDR2 SYDVKM. The ends lost 7 bases at V and 7 bases at J; junction bases unmatched: 8. These data are taken from a study of T cell responses to AZD1222 COVID-19 vaccine. The assay was immunoSEQ multiplex PCR, and TCRdb's table has in-frame clones only and misses some. The sample consists of 100,000 to 150,000 clones, 90% of them appearing once. The chain links TRBV28 to TRBJ2-7, with TRBD1 identical over 12 bases. Here the sequenced sample was peripheral blood, taken on day 0 of AZD1222 vaccination. This receptor was obtained from an adult in good health. CDR3 DNA sequence: TGTGCCAGCAACCAGGGACAGGGGGCGGGAGAGCAGTACTTC. It is translated as CASNQGQGAGEQYF.